A selection of T cell receptor beta chains follows, all from one sample in a study of response to subunit inactivated influenza vaccine. One entry per CDR3 protein results from TCRdb running MiXCR on the RT-PCR reads. The sample has 650,000 to 800,000 distinct CDR3 sequences, 14% seen once. The specimen was PBMCs from blood, collected around 15 days before vaccination. These receptors all stem from a man over 45 who received an inactivated influenza vaccine. Both conserved end residues are part of each CDR3. D genes are given only for firm matches. Expanded clones get a size class; other rows say once, few or many, or leave the size out.

j_gene | len | v_gene | abundance | d_gene | CDR3aa | CDR3nt
TRBJ2-1 | 15 | TRBV6-2/TRBV6-3 | many | NA | CASSHPRGRHNEQFF | TGTGCCAGCAGCCATCCCCGAGGACGGCACAATGAGCAGTTCTTC
TRBJ2-1 | 17 | TRBV6-2/TRBV6-3 | NA | TRBD1 | CASSYRRDRGLRNEQFF | TGTGCCAGCAGTTACCGCCGGGACAGGGGACTCCGCAATGAGCAGTTCTTC
TRBJ2-1 | 11 | TRBV12-3/TRBV12-4 | many | NA | CASSAAGDRFF | TGTGCCAGCAGTGCTGCAGGGGATCGGTTCTTC
TRBJ2-5 | 14 | TRBV28 | many | NA | CASSDDSYQETQYF | TGTGCCAGCAGCGACGACAGTTACCAAGAGACCCAGTACTTC
TRBJ2-7 | 14 | TRBV20-1 | few | TRBD1 | CSANAGTGVHEQYF | TGCAGTGCAAACGCCGGGACAGGGGTACACGAGCAGTACTTC
TRBJ2-5 | 15 | TRBV5-1 | few | TRBD1 | CASSWQGVIQETQYF | TGCGCCAGCAGCTGGCAGGGGGTTATCCAAGAGACCCAGTACTTC
TRBJ1-2 | 15 | TRBV18 | NA | NA | CASSPQGWANYGYTF | TGTGCCAGCTCACCACAGGGTTGGGCTAACTATGGCTACACCTTC
TRBJ1-4 | 16 | TRBV3-1 | many | NA | CASSQDSGSRDEKLFF | TGTGCCAGCAGCCAAGACAGTGGGAGTAGGGATGAAAAACTGTTTTTT
TRBJ2-3 | 14 | TRBV15 | NA | NA | CATSRVGRTDTQYF | TGTGCCACCAGCCGGGTGGGCCGCACAGATACGCAGTATTTT
TRBJ2-3 | 14 | TRBV15 | many | NA | CATSRERGGPYQYF | TGTGCCACCAGCAGAGAGCGGGGCGGCCCCTATCAGTATTTT
TRBJ2-2 | 17 | TRBV6-5 | few | NA | CASSYSKATANTGELFF | TGTGCCAGCAGTTACTCGAAAGCTACCGCGAACACCGGGGAGCTGTTTTTT
TRBJ2-1 | 15 | TRBV7-2 | many | TRBD1 | CASSSDRGSYNEQFF | TGTGCCAGCAGTTCCGACAGGGGATCCTACAATGAGCAGTTCTTC
TRBJ1-1 | 16 | TRBV20-1 | many | NA | CSAFGIRTERNTEAFF | TGCAGTGCTTTCGGGATTCGGACGGAGAGGAACACTGAAGCTTTCTTT
TRBJ2-7 | 13 | TRBV28 | NA | NA | CASSSASISGQYF | TGTGCCAGCAGTTCAGCCTCCATCTCAGGACAGTACTTC
TRBJ2-3 | 15 | TRBV11-3 | NA | TRBD2 | CASSQGGREADTQYF | TGTGCCAGCAGCCAAGGGGGGCGGGAGGCCGATACGCAGTATTTT
TRBJ2-7 | 14 | TRBV20-1 | few | NA | CSASDYDRPYEQYF | TGCAGTGCCAGCGATTACGACAGGCCCTACGAGCAGTACTTC
TRBJ2-3 | 16 | TRBV20-1 | few | NA | CSARDVASRGTDTQYF | TGCAGTGCTAGAGATGTGGCTAGCCGGGGCACAGATACGCAGTATTTT
TRBJ2-5 | 18 | TRBV20-1 | NA | TRBD2 | CSARVQLMGGEGWETQYF | TGCAGTGCTAGAGTGCAGCTGATGGGCGGGGAGGGTTGGGAGACCCAGTACTTC
TRBJ1-5 | 15 | TRBV20-1 | NA | TRBD1 | CSARVMGQGYQPQHF | TGCAGTGCTAGAGTAATGGGACAGGGTTATCAGCCCCAGCATTTT
TRBJ2-5 | 15 | TRBV9 | few | NA | CASSSAQEFRETQYF | TGTGCCAGCAGCTCAGCCCAGGAGTTTAGGGAGACCCAGTACTTC
TRBJ2-5 | 15 | TRBV5-1 | NA | TRBD2 | CASSLNGGRAETQYF | TGCGCCAGCAGCTTGAATGGCGGGAGGGCTGAGACCCAGTACTTC
TRBJ2-3 | 15 | TRBV5-1 | NA | NA | CASSSSGRRADTQYF | TGCGCCAGCAGCTCGAGCGGAAGGAGGGCAGATACGCAGTATTTT
TRBJ1-1 | 15 | TRBV7-2 | few | NA | CASSVALHLNTEAFF | TGTGCCAGCAGCGTAGCCCTTCACTTAAACACTGAAGCTTTCTTT
TRBJ2-7 | 14 | TRBV28 | NA | TRBD1 | CASSSRGRGYEQYF | TGTGCCAGCAGCTCAAGGGGGCGCGGATACGAGCAGTACTTC
TRBJ2-7 | 17 | TRBV20-1 | few | NA | CSARDLRGASGNYEQYF | TGCAGTGCTAGAGACCTCCGGGGGGCTAGCGGAAACTACGAGCAGTACTTC
TRBJ2-7 | 14 | TRBV4-3 | few | NA | CASSQEWGSYEQYF | TGCGCCAGCAGCCAAGAGTGGGGCTCCTACGAGCAGTACTTC
TRBJ2-1 | 16 | TRBV7-8 | NA | TRBD2 | CASSLSRGALSNEQFF | TGTGCCAGCAGCTTATCGCGGGGGGCCCTGAGCAATGAGCAGTTCTTC
TRBJ2-7 | 12 | TRBV12-3/TRBV12-4 | NA | NA | CASRLQAYEQYF | TGTGCCAGCAGACTGCAGGCCTACGAGCAGTACTTC
TRBJ1-1 | 14 | TRBV7-9 | many | NA | CASSLARGGKEAFF | TGTGCCAGCAGCTTAGCGAGGGGGGGCAAGGAAGCTTTCTTT